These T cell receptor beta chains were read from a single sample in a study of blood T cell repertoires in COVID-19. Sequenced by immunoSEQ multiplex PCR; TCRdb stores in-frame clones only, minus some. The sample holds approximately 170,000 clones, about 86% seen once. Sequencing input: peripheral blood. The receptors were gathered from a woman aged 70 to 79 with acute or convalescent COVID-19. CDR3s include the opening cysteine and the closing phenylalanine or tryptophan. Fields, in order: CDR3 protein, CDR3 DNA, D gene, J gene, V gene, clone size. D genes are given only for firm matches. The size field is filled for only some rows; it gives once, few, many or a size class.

CASSNRGLTYEQYF | TGTGCCAGCTCCAACAGGGGGCTGACCTACGAGCAGTACTTC | TRBD1 | TRBJ2-7 | TRBV18 | once
CASSPYPGTGGRSGANVLTF | TGTGCCAGCTCACCTTACCCCGGGACAGGGGGTAGGTCTGGGGCCAACGTCCTGACTTTC | TRBD1 | TRBJ2-6 | TRBV18 | .
CASSLGTGGNSPLHF | TGCGCCAGCAGCTTGGGGACAGGAGGCAATTCACCCCTCCACTTT | TRBD1 | TRBJ1-6 | TRBV5-1 | .
CASSFSGQGAGAFF | TGTGCCAGCAGCTTTTCCGGACAGGGAGCAGGAGCTTTCTTT | TRBD1 | TRBJ1-1 | TRBV7-2 | .
CASRSGQGSTEAFF | TGCGCCAGCAGATCGGGCCAGGGAAGCACTGAAGCTTTCTTT | . | TRBJ1-1 | TRBV5-1 | .
CASSQVSGQGASETQYF | TGCGCCAGCAGCCAAGTGTCCGGCCAGGGGGCTTCGGAGACCCAGTACTTC | TRBD1 | TRBJ2-5 | TRBV4-3 | .
CASSLVPAGNSGNTIYF | TGCGCCAGCAGCTTAGTGCCAGCAGGGAACTCTGGAAACACCATATATTTT | . | TRBJ1-3 | TRBV5-1 | .
CASSFGTGQGRTEAFF | TGTGCCAGCAGCTTCGGAACTGGACAGGGTCGTACTGAAGCTTTCTTT | TRBD1 | TRBJ1-1 | TRBV7-9 | .
CASSLEFGTGSEKLFF | TGTGCCAGCAGCTTAGAGTTCGGGACAGGGAGCGAAAAACTGTTTTTT | TRBD1 | TRBJ1-4 | TRBV13 | few
CASSYSRGGRYTEAFF | TGTGCCAGCAGTTACTCGAGGGGGGGCCGTTACACTGAAGCTTTCTTT | . | TRBJ1-1 | TRBV6-6 | .
CASRGGTGDTEAFF | TGTGCCAGCAGGGGAGGGACAGGGGACACTGAAGCTTTCTTT | TRBD1 | TRBJ1-1 | TRBV28 | once
CASRLSIGDYEQYF | TGCGCCAGCAGACTCTCCATCGGGGACTACGAGCAGTACTTC | . | TRBJ2-7 | TRBV4-1 | .
CASANGQGAYEQYF | TGTGCCAGCGCCAACGGACAGGGGGCATACGAGCAGTACTTC | TRBD1 | TRBJ2-7 | TRBV18 | .
CASSHLGVNYVGYTF | TGCGCCAGCAGCCACTTAGGGGTTAACTATGTGGGCTACACCTTC | . | TRBJ1-2 | TRBV4-3 | .
CASSLQGVTYNEQFF | TGTGCCAGCTCCCTACAGGGAGTAACCTACAATGAGCAGTTCTTC | . | TRBJ2-1 | TRBV2 | .
CAWSVSRPGTVSGNTIYF | TGTGCCTGGAGTGTAAGTAGGCCCGGGACAGTCTCTGGAAACACCATATATTTT | TRBD1 | TRBJ1-3 | TRBV30 | .
CASSQDPLGGPDTDTQYF | TGTGCCAGCAGCCAGGACCCCTTGGGCGGGCCGGACACAGATACGCAGTATTTT | . | TRBJ2-3 | TRBV3-1/TRBV3-2 | .
CASSRLAGLYNEQFF | TGTGCCAGCAGCAGACTAGCGGGACTTTACAATGAGCAGTTCTTC | TRBD2 | TRBJ2-1 | TRBV11-1 | .
CASRRSGGTEAFF | TGTGCCAGTCGACGATCAGGGGGCACTGAAGCTTTCTTT | TRBD1 | TRBJ1-1 | TRBV19 | few
CASSGETVATGQYF | TGTGCCAGCAGTGGAGAGACGGTGGCTACGGGGCAGTACTTC | . | TRBJ2-7 | TRBV2 | .
CASSKLAGTYEQYF | TGTGCCAGTTCAAAACTAGCGGGAACCTACGAGCAGTACTTC | TRBD2 | TRBJ2-7 | TRBV7-2 | .
CASSQRSGSYGTDTQYF | TGTGCCAGCAGCCAACGTAGCGGGAGTTACGGCACAGATACGCAGTATTTT | TRBD2 | TRBJ2-3 | TRBV14 | .
CASSLSAGGSSYEQYF | TGTGCCAGCAGCCTATCAGCGGGAGGCTCCTCCTACGAGCAGTACTTC | TRBD2 | TRBJ2-7 | TRBV28 | .
CASSPDGDQPQHF | TGTGCCAGCTCACCAGATGGAGATCAGCCCCAGCATTTT | . | TRBJ1-5 | TRBV18 | .
CASRSAEVNYGYTF | TGTGCCAGTCGTAGTGCGGAAGTAAACTATGGCTACACCTTC | . | TRBJ1-2 | TRBV19 | .
CSVLWFEQKNTEAFF | TGCAGCGTGCTGTGGTTCGAACAGAAGAACACTGAAGCTTTCTTT | . | TRBJ1-1 | TRBV29-1 | .
CASSPGQGGVTEAFF | TGTGCCAGCTCACCGGGACAGGGAGGGGTTACTGAAGCTTTCTTT | TRBD1 | TRBJ1-1 | TRBV18 | .
CASSLDRLEYQETQYF | TGTGCCAGCAGCTTAGACCGTCTAGAATATCAAGAGACCCAGTACTTC | . | TRBJ2-5 | TRBV7-2 | .
CASSYSTSLLHF | TGTGCCAGCAGTTACTCGACATCTCTCCTCCACTTT | . | TRBJ1-6 | TRBV6-2/TRBV6-3 | .
CASSPVAESYEQYF | TGTGCCAGCTCACCCGTAGCAGAGAGCTACGAGCAGTACTTC | . | TRBJ2-7 | TRBV18 | once
CASSQVWLVGTDTQYF | TGTGCCAGCAGCCAAGTTTGGCTAGTGGGCACAGATACGCAGTATTTT | . | TRBJ2-3 | TRBV3-1/TRBV3-2 | .
CAWVGQGTGANVLTF | TGTGCCTGGGTCGGACAGGGGACTGGGGCCAACGTCCTGACTTTC | TRBD1 | TRBJ2-6 | TRBV30 | .
CAISESWQNEQFF | TGTGCCATCAGTGAGTCCTGGCAGAATGAGCAGTTCTTC | . | TRBJ2-1 | TRBV10-3 | .
CASSRGQTAGTGELFF | TGTGCCAGCAGCCGTGGACAGACCGCGGGCACCGGGGAGCTGTTTTTT | . | TRBJ2-2 | TRBV11-2 | .
CASSYGQGVINEQFF | TGTGCCAGCAGTTATGGACAGGGCGTGATCAATGAGCAGTTCTTC | TRBD1 | TRBJ2-1 | TRBV6-2/TRBV6-3 | .
CSVEIVNGYEQYF | TGCAGCGTTGAAATAGTTAACGGTTACGAGCAGTACTTC | . | TRBJ2-7 | TRBV29-1 | few
CASSLQGDQPQHF | TGCGCCAGCAGTCTTCAGGGGGATCAGCCCCAGCATTTT | TRBD1 | TRBJ1-5 | TRBV5-1 | .
CASSQDSQGRGAFF | TGCGCCAGCAGCCAAGATTCCCAGGGGCGGGGGGCTTTCTTT | . | TRBJ1-1 | TRBV4-3 | .
CASSSLQGSISGNTIYF | TGTGCCAGCAGCTCGTTACAGGGATCGATCTCTGGAAACACCATATATTTT | . | TRBJ1-3 | TRBV11-2 | .
CASSPIASGADTQYF | TGTGCCAGCAGCCCCATCGCTAGCGGGGCAGATACGCAGTATTTT | TRBD2 | TRBJ2-3 | TRBV7-8 | .
CASSPRASSGSAKNIQYF | TGTGCCAGCAGTCCTAGAGCGTCGAGCGGGAGTGCCAAAAACATTCAGTACTTC | TRBD2 | TRBJ2-4 | TRBV6-4 | .
CASSERQGRYGYTF | TGTGCCAGCAGTGAAAGACAGGGACGCTATGGCTACACCTTC | TRBD1 | TRBJ1-2 | TRBV2 | .
CAIRDSLNEKLFF | TGTGCCATTAGGGACAGCTTGAATGAAAAACTGTTTTTT | TRBD1 | TRBJ1-4 | TRBV28 | .
CASSYKGRGLSYGYTF | TGTGCCAGCAGTTACAAAGGCAGGGGGCTTTCCTATGGCTACACCTTC | TRBD1 | TRBJ1-2 | TRBV6-2/TRBV6-3 | .
CATSDSGSSGANVLTF | TGTGCCACCAGTGATTCAGGGTCCTCTGGGGCCAACGTCCTGACTTTC | . | TRBJ2-6 | TRBV24-1 | .
CASSVQQKDTEAFF | TGTGCCAGCAGTGTACAGCAGAAGGACACTGAAGCTTTCTTT | . | TRBJ1-1 | TRBV2 | few
CASSPGTGRNTIYF | TGTGCCAGCAGCCCGGGGACAGGGAGAAACACCATATATTTT | TRBD1 | TRBJ1-3 | TRBV4-2 | .
CASSPQGANYGYTF | TGTGCCAGCAGTCCGCAGGGTGCGAACTATGGCTACACCTTC | . | TRBJ1-2 | TRBV27 | .
CASSTGGPGETQYF | TGCGCCAGCAGCACCGGGGGGCCCGGAGAGACCCAGTACTTC | . | TRBJ2-5 | TRBV5-1 | .
CASSTGQGRETQYF | TGTGCCAGCAGCACCGGACAGGGAAGAGAGACCCAGTACTTC | TRBD1 | TRBJ2-5 | TRBV5-4 | .
CASSEPGQGGSEQYF | TGTGCCAGCAGTGAGCCAGGACAGGGTGGGAGCGAGCAGTACTTC | TRBD1 | TRBJ2-7 | TRBV6-1 | .
CASSPQGQGLYGYTF | TGTGCCAGCAGCCCCCAGGGACAGGGACTCTATGGCTACACCTTC | TRBD1 | TRBJ1-2 | TRBV7-8 | once
CASSPGVRSHEQYF | TGTGCCAGCTCACCCGGAGTCCGTTCCCACGAGCAGTACTTC | . | TRBJ2-7 | TRBV18 | .
CASSMGPLWGGQPQHF | TGTGCCAGTAGTATGGGGCCGCTCTGGGGAGGGCAGCCCCAGCATTTT | . | TRBJ1-5 | TRBV19 | .
CASSFRALTEAFF | TGTGCCAGCAGTTTTCGTGCGCTCACTGAAGCTTTCTTT | . | TRBJ1-1 | TRBV12-3/TRBV12-4 | .
CASSGQGLEQYF | TGTGCCTCGAGTGGACAGGGTCTAGAGCAGTACTTC | TRBD1 | TRBJ2-7 | TRBV30 | .
CASSPLAFEQFF | TGTGCCAGCAGTCCTTTAGCTTTTGAGCAGTTCTTC | . | TRBJ2-1 | TRBV2 | .